This T cell receptor (beta chain) was sequenced during a study of read filtering for tumor transcriptome and immune sequencing. Whole-study context: The cohort had roughly 16 men and some 13 women aged about 45 to 80, mean roughly 70 years.

The V end lost 2 bases, the J end lost 1 base, and 2 bases lay between the germline ends. Germline CDR1 DFQATT, CDR2 SNEGSKA (reference sequence). This CDR3 region has 11 residues. In this sample, this clonotype turned up a few times. This library used around 0.4 ug RNA and molecular barcoded adaptors spanning alpha/delta and beta/gamma chains. TCRdb used MiXCR to reprocess the reads, holding one entry per CDR3 protein. Of some 15,000 distinct CDR3 sequences in the sample, roughly 21% were seen once. This chain joins TRBV20-1 and TRBJ1-1; D uncertain. This TCR was sampled from a donor at least 40 years old with multiple myeloma. The source material was a population of CD138-negative cells sorted from bone marrow. CDR3 sequence reads: CSARRNTEAFF. DNA of the CDR3: TGCAGTGCTAGAAGGAACACTGAAGCTTTCTTT.